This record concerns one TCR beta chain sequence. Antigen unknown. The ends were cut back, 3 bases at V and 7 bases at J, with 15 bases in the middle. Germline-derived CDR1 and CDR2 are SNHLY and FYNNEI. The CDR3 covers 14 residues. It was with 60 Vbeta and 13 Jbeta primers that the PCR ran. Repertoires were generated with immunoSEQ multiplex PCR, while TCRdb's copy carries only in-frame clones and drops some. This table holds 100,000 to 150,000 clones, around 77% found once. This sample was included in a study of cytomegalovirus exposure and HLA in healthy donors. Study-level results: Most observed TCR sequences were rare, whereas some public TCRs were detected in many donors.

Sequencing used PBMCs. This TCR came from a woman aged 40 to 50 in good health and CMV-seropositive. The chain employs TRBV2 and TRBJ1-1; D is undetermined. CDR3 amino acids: CASSDRGNGGEAFF. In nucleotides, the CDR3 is TGTGCCAGCAGTGACAGAGGAAATGGTGGTGAAGCTTTCTTT. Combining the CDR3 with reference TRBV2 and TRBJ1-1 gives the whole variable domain EPEVTQTPSHQVTQMGQEVILRCVPISNHLYFYWYRQILGQKVEFLVSFYNNEISEKSEIFDDQFSVERPDGSNFTLKIRSTKLEDSAMYFCASSDRGNGGEAFFGQGTRLTVV.